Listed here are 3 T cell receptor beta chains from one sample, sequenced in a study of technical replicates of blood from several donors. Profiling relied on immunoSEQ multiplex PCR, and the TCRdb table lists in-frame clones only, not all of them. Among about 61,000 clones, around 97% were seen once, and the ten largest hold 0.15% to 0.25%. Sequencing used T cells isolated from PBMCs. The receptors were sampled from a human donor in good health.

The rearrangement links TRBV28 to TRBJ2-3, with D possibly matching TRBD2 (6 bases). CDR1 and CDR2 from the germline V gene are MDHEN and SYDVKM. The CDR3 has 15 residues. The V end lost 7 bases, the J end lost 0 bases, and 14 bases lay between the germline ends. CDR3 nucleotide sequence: TGTGCCAGCAAAGCCGGGAGTACTAGCACAGATACGCAGTATTTT. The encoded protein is CASKAGSTSTDTQYF.

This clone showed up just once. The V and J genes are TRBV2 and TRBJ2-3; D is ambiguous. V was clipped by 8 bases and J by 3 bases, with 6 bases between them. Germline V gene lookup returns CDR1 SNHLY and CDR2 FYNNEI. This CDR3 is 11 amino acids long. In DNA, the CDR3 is TGTGCCAGCGTAAAAACAGATACGCAGTATTTT. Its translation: CASVKTDTQYF. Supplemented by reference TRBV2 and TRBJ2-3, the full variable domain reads EPEVTQTPSHQVTQMGQEVILRCVPISNHLYFYWYRQILGQKVEFLVSFYNNEISEKSEIFDDQFSVERPDGSNFTLKIRSTKLEDSAMYFCASVKTDTQYFGPGTRLTVL.

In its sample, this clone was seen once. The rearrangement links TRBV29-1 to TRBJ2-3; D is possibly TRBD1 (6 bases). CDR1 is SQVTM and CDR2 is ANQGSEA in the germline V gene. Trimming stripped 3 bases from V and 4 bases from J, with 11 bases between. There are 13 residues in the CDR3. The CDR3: CSVEVGGADTQYF. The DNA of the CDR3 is TGCAGCGTTGAGGTAGGGGGAGCAGATACGCAGTATTTT.